Each of the 32 T cell receptor delta chains below was sequenced from the same sample in a study of gamma-delta T cells after stem cell transplantation. TCRdb used CATT to re-call clones from the RT-PCR reads. The sample has 1,500 to 2,000 delta-chain clones; 0.33% are singletons. The specimen sequenced was gamma-delta T cells. The receptors stem from a human donor. It is not recorded whose cells these are; they may come from a transplant donor.

This clone is judged large. The chain couples TRDV2 to TRDJ1; TRDD3 matches at 12 bases. The germline CDR1 and CDR2 sequences are GEAIGNYY and EKD. The CDR3 is made up of 16 amino acids. Trimming at V came to 4 bases and at J to 2 bases, leaving 7 bases not matched to a gene. CDR3 sequence: CACDLLGDTPTDKLIF. CDR3 sequence (DNA): TGTGCCTGTGATCTACTGGGGGATACTCCGACCGATAAACTCATCTTT.

By frequency in the sample, this clone is medium-sized. The chain carries TRDV2 and TRDJ1; TRDD3 matches at 9 bases. The CDR3 is 18 amino acids. V shed 3 bases and J 0 bases; nucleotides not matched to a gene: 13. Germline V gives CDR1 GEAIGNYY, CDR2 EKD. CDR3 protein: CACDDVEGIRKNTDKLIF. Written as DNA, the CDR3 is TGTGCCTGTGACGACGTAGAGGGGATACGCAAGAACACCGATAAACTCATCTTT.

As concerns this clone: TCRdb's protein for this DNA is that of a much larger clone and differs from the translation at residue 4, likely a read error; the protein shown is the DNA translation. The chain carries TRDV2 and TRDJ1; D not resolved. CDR3 size: 15 residues. Germline assignment: CDR1 GEAIGNYY and CDR2 EKD. CDR3 amino acids: CACGTAATRTDKLIF. CDR3 coding DNA: TGTGCCTGTGGCACCGCGGCCACAAGGACCGATAAACTCATCTTT.

This clone is large in the sample. The sample contains more than one DNA sequence encoding this CDR3. DNA of the CDR3: TGTGCCTGTGAGCCCGTGGGGGATACCAAAGGTAGAGACACCGATAAACTCATCTTT. Its protein is CACEPVGDTKGRDTDKLIF. This chain links TRDV2 with TRDJ1, with 10 bases fitting TRDD3. V was pared by 4 bases and J by 0 bases, with 16 bases of the junction left unmatched. CDR3 length: 19 residues. Germline CDR1 and CDR2: GEAIGNYY and EKD.

This clone is deemed medium-sized (0.01 to 0.1%). This same CDR3 is encoded by further DNA sequences in the sample. J is TRDJ1 and V is TRDV2, with a tentative D call TRDD3 (6 bases). The CDR3 length is 18 residues. The germline CDR1 and CDR2 sequences are GEAIGNYY and EKD. V was shortened by 1 base and J by 2 bases, with 22 bases between the two germline ends. The CDR3: CACDTLRGDFPLTDKLIF. Here the CDR3 DNA reads TGTGCCTGTGACACGCTCAGGGGGGACTTTCCCTTAACCGATAAACTCATCTTT.

This clone was found a few times. It differs at one base from a far larger clone, so likely a read error. The J gene is TRDJ1, the V gene TRDV2; D may be TRDD3 (5 bases). With 2 bases removed from V and 1 base from J, the gap between germline ends came to 10 bases. This CDR3 is 14 amino acids long. Germline V gene lookup returns CDR1 GEAIGNYY and CDR2 EKD. The chain's CDR3 is CACDRLGGTDKLIF. CDR3 coding DNA: TGTGCCTGTGACAGGCTGGGAGGCACCGATAAACTCATCTTT.

This clone has just a few counts. TCRdb's listed protein matches a much larger clone and diverges from this DNA's translation at residue 3, likely through a read error; the protein shown comes from the DNA. The chain combines TRDV2 with TRDJ1; 12 nucleotides agree with TRDD3. Germline V lookup: CDR1 GEAIGNYY, CDR2 EKD. The CDR3 runs to 18 residues. CDR3 sequence: CAYDPLGDTLPHTDKLIF. CDR3 nucleotide sequence: TGTGCCTATGACCCACTGGGGGATACCCTCCCACACACCGATAAACTCATCTTT.

In this sample, this clone turned up a few times. The amino acid sequence in TCRdb belongs to a much larger clone and departs from this DNA's translation at residue 8, likely a sequencing read error; the sequence shown is translated from the DNA. The chain links TRDV2 to TRDJ1; 10 nucleotides agree with TRDD3. The trim removed 3 bases at V and 3 bases at J, leaving 15 bases unmatched. The CDR3 is 18 residues long. The germline CDR1 and CDR2 sequences are GEAIGNYY and EKD. CDR3 sequence reads: CACDPLLAGDTRADKLIF. The DNA for the CDR3 is TGTGCCTGTGACCCTCTCTTGGCGGGGGATACGCGGGCCGATAAACTCATCTTT.

The chain couples TRDV2 to TRDJ1; 9 bases line up with TRDD3. CDR1 GEAIGNYY and CDR2 EKD come from the germline V gene. The junction had 10 bases not matched to a gene; V was cut back by 0 bases and J by 0 bases. The CDR3 loop spans 18 amino acids. The CDR3 reads CACDTVGLGDSYTDKLIF. The CDR3 nucleotides read TGTGCCTGTGACACCGTAGGGCTGGGGGATTCGTACACCGATAAACTCATCTTT.

As concerns this clone: TCRdb's protein, taken from a much larger clone, differs from this DNA's translation at residue 3, likely owing to a read error; the protein displayed comes from the DNA. The chain has TRDV2 and TRDJ1; 7 bases are a match to TRDD3. Germline V gives CDR1 GEAIGNYY, CDR2 EKD. This CDR3 has 18 amino acids. In nucleotides, the CDR3 is TGTGCCCGTGACACCGTGGGAAAGAAGGGGGGATCGGGCGATAAACTCATCTTT. Translating gives CARDTVGKKGGSGDKLIF.

To note about this clone: A clone one base away is much larger, so this may be a read error. The CDR3 spells CACGIIPTRYGHTEYTDKLIF. The CDR3 bases are TGTGCCTGTGGCATTATTCCTACGAGGTACGGGCACACTGAGTACACCGATAAACTCATCTTT. V is TRDV2 and J is TRDJ1; 7 bases are a match to TRDD2. This CDR3 has 21 amino acids. Per germline, CDR1 GEAIGNYY and CDR2 EKD. The trim removed 5 bases at V and 0 bases at J, leaving 26 bases unmatched.

A remark on this clone: Possible read error: a much larger clone is one base away. The chain combines TRDV1 with TRDJ1; 8 nucleotides align to TRDD3. The CDR3 spans 21 residues. V gave up 2 bases and J gave up 1 base; unmatched junction bases: 21. Germline V CDR1 and CDR2: TSWWSYY, QGS. The CDR3 DNA reads TGTGCTCTTGGGGAAGGCCTTCCCCCACTCCACTGGGGGTCCCCCACCGATAAACTCATCTTT. Its protein is CALGEGLPPLHWGSPTDKLIF.

This clone has just a few counts. The TCRdb protein, from a much larger clone, departs from this DNA's translation at residue 7, likely by read error; the protein shown derives from the DNA. The chain has TRDV2 and TRDJ1; TRDD3 matches 8 bases. With V trimmed by 0 bases and J by 0 bases, 8 bases remained unmatched. Germline CDR1 is GEAIGNYY and CDR2 is EKD. The CDR3 sequence is 17 residues long. CDR3 nucleotide sequence: TGTGCCTGTGACACCGTAGATGGGGGATTAGACACCGATAAACTCATCTTT. Translation gives CACDTVDGGLDTDKLIF.

This clone was detected only a few times. This DNA's translation differs at residue 7 from TCRdb's protein, which comes from a much larger clone; a read error is likely, and the protein shown is translated from the DNA. The chain employs TRDV2 and TRDJ2; 8 bases map to TRDD3. V lost 1 base to trimming and J lost 7 bases; unmatched junction nucleotides: 16. Germline V lookup: CDR1 GEAIGNYY, CDR2 EKD. The CDR3 extends over 18 amino acids. The CDR3 DNA reads as TGTGCCTGTGACACGTTGGGGACTGGGGGTCCTTTTAGAGCACAACTCTTCTTT. Translated: CACDTLGTGGPFRAQLFF.

The sample holds a few counts of this clone. The protein given by TCRdb reflects a much larger clone and differs at residue 9 from this DNA's translation, likely from a read error; the protein shown is the DNA's translation. The chain joins TRDV2 to TRDJ1; TRDD3 might be the D (5 bases). This CDR3 is 17 amino acids long. Trimming left V 0 bases short and J 0 bases short, with 16 bases between. Germline values: CDR1 GEAIGNYY, CDR2 EKD. In nucleotides, the CDR3 is TGTGCCTGTGACACCGTAGGTGGGGAATTAGACACCGATAAACTCATCTTT. Protein sequence: CACDTVGGELDTDKLIF.

This clone is labeled as medium-sized. In the same sample, other DNA sequences code for this CDR3. The chain joins TRDV2 to TRDJ1; 7 positions agree with TRDD3. This CDR3 is built from 19 residues. Trimming took 0 bases from V and 3 from J; bases not matched to a gene: 18. Germline V gives CDR1 GEAIGNYY, CDR2 EKD. The DNA for the CDR3 is TGTGCCTGTGACACCATTTCCAGATTGGGGGGATCGTACGCCGATAAACTCATCTTT. It translates to CACDTISRLGGSYADKLIF.

This clone has just a few counts. One end of the junction fails to match germline, which may point to a read error. This chain links TRDV2 with TRDJ1; the match to TRDD3 covers 12 bases. The CDR3 is made up of 19 amino acids. The germline V gene has CDR1 GEAIGNYY and CDR2 EKD. The CDR3 DNA is TGCGCCTGTGACACCGTATCGGTACTGGGGGATACATCCACCGATAAACTCATCTTT. This translates into CACDTVSVLGDTSTDKLIF.

The sample holds a few counts of this clone. The TCRdb record carries a much larger clone's protein, which differs from this DNA's translation at residue 13; a read error is the likely cause, and the protein listed here is the DNA translation. The gene calls are TRDV2 and TRDJ1; tentative D call: TRDD3 (5 bases). CDR3 size: 18 residues. Germline V gene sequence: CDR1 GEAIGNYY, CDR2 EKD. V shed 3 bases and J shed 6 bases, with 28 bases lying between them. The CDR3: CACDDVKTPRGGPNKLIF. The CDR3 nucleotides read TGTGCCTGTGACGACGTGAAAACCCCGAGGGGGGGGCCTAATAAACTCATCTTT.

This clone is large in the sample. The chain has TRDV2 and TRDJ1; 13 positions agree with TRDD3. Trimming removed 0 bases from V and 4 bases from J; junction bases left unmatched: 13. Germline CDR1 reads GEAIGNYY; CDR2 reads EKD. The CDR3 contains 19 residues. DNA of the CDR3: TGTGCCTGTGACACCCTTACTGGGGGATACGCTCGCCCTGTCGATAAACTCATCTTT. Its translation: CACDTLTGGYARPVDKLIF.

Points on this clone: With a far larger clone one base away, a read error is the likely cause. This rearrangement joins TRDV2 to TRDJ1; TRDD3 matches 8 bases. Germline CDR1 GEAIGNYY, CDR2 EKD. The CDR3 has 17 residues. Here the CDR3 DNA reads TGTGCCTGTGACACCGTAGGTGGGGGATTAGACACCGATAGACTCATCTTT. Its translation is CACDTVGGGLDTDRLIF.

By share of the sample, this clone is hyperexpanded (1% or more). In the same sample, other DNA sequences code for this CDR3. The gene calls are TRDV2 and TRDJ1, with TRDD3 identical over 12 bases. Unmatched junction bases numbered 8, after V lost 0 bases and J lost 4 bases. There are 17 residues in the CDR3. Germline CDR1 GEAIGNYY, CDR2 EKD. CDR3 DNA: TGTGCCTGTGACACCTTGAGTACTGGGGGATACAACGATAAACTCATCTTT. It is translated as CACDTLSTGGYNDKLIF.

With regard to this clone: Translating this DNA gives a protein that differs at residue 7 from the TCRdb one, which belongs to a much larger clone; a read error is likely, and the protein shown is this translation. The chain joins TRDV2 to TRDJ1; D perhaps matches TRDD3 (6 bases). The germline V gene has CDR1 GEAIGNYY and CDR2 EKD. The CDR3 loop spans 17 amino acids. V was pared by 0 bases and J by 0 bases, with 16 bases between. The CDR3 bases are TGTGCCTGTGACACCGTATCGGGGGAAGGGTACACCGATAAACTCATCTTT. Translated, it gives CACDTVSGEGYTDKLIF.

This clone has only a few counts. A far bigger clonotype differs at one base, so this is likely a read error. The gene calls are TRDV2 and TRDJ3, with D perhaps TRDD2 or TRDD3 (5 bases each). Trimming removed 0 bases at V and 0 bases at J, with 32 bases between. The CDR3 is 25 residues long. CDR1 and CDR2 (germline): GEAIGNYY, EKD. The CDR3 reads CACDTPPTPYVSGTNASWDTRQMFF. The CDR3 region has the DNA TGTGCCTGTGACACCCCTCCGACCCCCTACGTTTCGGGGACTAATGCCTCCTGGGACACCCGACAGATGTTTTTC.

This clone occurred a few times. TCRdb's protein, taken from a much larger clone, differs from this DNA's translation at residue 9, likely owing to a read error; the protein displayed comes from the DNA. The rearrangement links TRDV1 to TRDJ1, with TRDD3 as a possible D gene (5 bases). Germline CDR1 is TSWWSYY and CDR2 is QGS. The CDR3 spans 19 residues. The V end was cut by 2 bases, the J end by 0 bases, with 22 bases between. As DNA, the CDR3 is TGTGCTCTTGGGGAATGGGCTGAGCCGGGGGGCCGGTACACCGATAAACTCATCTTT. Protein sequence: CALGEWAEPGGRYTDKLIF.

This clone is large by share. Distinct nucleotide sequences in the sample also encode this CDR3. The chain joins TRDV2 to TRDJ1, with TRDD3 matching 12 bases. The CDR3 spans 17 residues. V was pared by 1 base and J by 2 bases, with 7 bases of the junction left unmatched. Germline-derived CDR1 and CDR2 are GEAIGNYY and EKD. CDR3 region: CACDTLGDTGYTDKLIF. In DNA, the CDR3 is TGTGCCTGTGACACACTGGGGGATACTGGTTATACCGATAAACTCATCTTT.

Note on this clone: A read error may be the cause here, since a much bigger clone is one base away. This rearrangement joins TRDV2 to TRDJ3; 12 bases map to TRDD3. The CDR3 has 20 amino acids. The germline V gene encodes CDR1 GEAIGNYY and CDR2 EKD. The DNA of the CDR3 is TGTGCCTGTGACGCACTGGGGGATACCGCACAGTCCTGGGGCACCCGACAGATGTTTTTC. Encoded protein: CACDALGDTAQSWGTRQMFF.

Only a few counts were recorded for this clone. A read error likely explains why the TCRdb protein, taken from a much larger clone, differs from this DNA's translation at residue 8; the protein shown is translated from the DNA. The rearrangement uses TRDV2 and TRDJ1; D remains ambiguous. Germline CDR1 and CDR2: GEAIGNYY and EKD. The CDR3 spans 13 residues. V was clipped by 0 bases and J by 3 bases, with 7 bases between them. The chain's CDR3 is CACDTELADKLIF. CDR3 nucleotide sequence: TGTGCCTGTGACACCGAGCTCGCCGATAAACTCATCTTT.

On this clone: This clone may be a read error of a much larger clone one base away. The same CDR3 also results from other DNA sequences found in this sample. The V and J genes are TRDV1 and TRDJ1, with 8 bases identical to TRDD3. Germline trimming cut 0 bases from V and 5 bases from J; bases unmatched to any gene: 26. Germline CDR1 and CDR2: TSWWSYY and QGS. CDR3 length equals 22 residues. CDR3 sequence: CALGELPTVLGATGDVTDKLIF. In nucleotides, the CDR3 is TGTGCTCTTGGGGAACTTCCTACGGTACTGGGGGCCACTGGGGATGTCACTGATAAACTCATCTTT.

Only a few counts were recorded for this clone. A far larger clone is off by one base, so a read error is likely. The chain uses TRDV2 and TRDJ3; 8 bases agree with TRDD3. In germline, CDR1 is GEAIGNYY, CDR2 EKD. The CDR3 totals 20 residues. The V and J ends lost 3 bases and 0 bases, in that order; junction bases with no gene match: 12. This CDR3 reads CACDGLGGTGGSWDTRQMFF. Here the CDR3 DNA reads TGTGCCTGTGACGGACTGGGGGGTACGGGCGGCTCCTGGGACACCCGACAGATGTTTTTC.

Relative to its sample, this clone is large. The same CDR3 arises from other DNA sequences in this sample as well. The V gene is TRDV2, the J gene TRDJ1; 13 bases map to TRDD3. CDR1 and CDR2 (germline): GEAIGNYY, EKD. The CDR3 contains 19 residues. With V trimmed by 3 bases and J by 0 bases, 12 bases remained unmatched. DNA of the CDR3: TGTGCCTGTGACTCCCTGGCTACTGGGGGATACGGGTACACCGATAAACTCATCTTT. Amino acids: CACDSLATGGYGYTDKLIF.

This clone ranks as large. Other DNA sequences within the sample encode an identical CDR3. The DNA for the CDR3 is TGTGCCTGTGACACGATGGGGGATGAGCTGTTAAAACTCATCTTT. It yields the protein CACDTMGDELLKLIF. The genes are TRDV2 and TRDJ1; the match to TRDD3 covers 8 bases. The germline V gene has CDR1 GEAIGNYY and CDR2 EKD. V lost 1 base and J lost 8; bases outside the gene matches: 11. The CDR3 runs 15 residues.

There are a few counts of this clone. The protein held in TCRdb is that of a much larger clone and does not match this DNA's translation at residue 3, likely because of a read error; the protein shown is translated from the DNA. The chain couples TRDV2 to TRDJ1, with TRDD3 matching over 13 bases. This CDR3 has 18 amino acids. Germline V CDR1 and CDR2: GEAIGNYY, EKD. The CDR3: CARDSVLGDTGYTDKLIF. CDR3 in DNA: TGTGCCCGTGACTCCGTACTGGGGGATACGGGGTACACCGATAAACTCATCTTT.